The 32 T cell receptor beta chains given below trace back to one sample, sequenced in a study of blood T cell repertoires in COVID-19. Libraries were prepared by immunoSEQ multiplex PCR; TCRdb keeps only in-frame clonotypes and omits some of them. The sample lists just over 250,000 clones, 80% to 90% occurring once. Sequenced sample: PBMCs or T cells enriched from blood (not recorded which). The origin of the receptors is a man aged 25 to 40 with acute COVID-19.

The gene calls are TRBV7-3 and TRBJ2-1; TRBD1 is a possible D gene (6 bases). This CDR3 is 15 amino acids long. V was clipped by 5 bases and J by 1 base, with 12 bases between them. Germline loops: CDR1 SGHTA, CDR2 FQGTGA. The CDR3 region has the DNA TGTGCCAGCAGCGTTTCGACAGGATCCTACAATGAGCAGTTCTTC. Encoded protein: CASSVSTGSYNEQFF.

This sequence joins TRBV30 and TRBJ1-2; the D is unclear. Trimming took 5 bases from V and 7 from J, leaving 20 bases between them. CDR3 length: 14 residues. Germline loops: CDR1 GTSNPN, CDR2 SVGIG (reference sequence). This CDR3 reads CAWGEAHISGGYTF. Here the CDR3 DNA reads TGTGCCTGGGGTGAAGCTCATATCTCGGGTGGCTACACCTTC.

This clone was detected only a few times. The rearrangement joins TRBV2 to TRBJ2-2, with TRBD2 matching over 9 bases. The germline V gene has CDR1 SNHLY and CDR2 FYNNEI. V lost 4 bases to trimming and J lost 5 bases; unmatched junction nucleotides: 5. The CDR3 contains 15 residues. The CDR3 loop is CASSAVAGVTGELFF. The CDR3 coding sequence is TGTGCCAGCAGTGCTGTAGCGGGAGTGACCGGGGAGCTGTTTTTT.

This chain links TRBV7-6 with TRBJ2-3; 7 positions agree with TRBD2. V gave up 2 bases and J gave up 4 bases; unmatched junction bases: 15. This CDR3 has 18 residues. Germline assignment: CDR1 SGHVS and CDR2 FNYEAQ. The CDR3 DNA reads TGTGCCAGCAGCTTAAACAGCGGGAACCTCCCCCTGCCAGATACGCAGTATTTT. Its protein is CASSLNSGNLPLPDTQYF.

The chain recombines TRBV5-1 with TRBJ1-5, with 7 bases identical to TRBD1. Germline trimming cut 0 bases from V and 4 bases from J; bases unmatched to any gene: 4. Germline CDR1 SGHRS, CDR2 YFSETQ. This CDR3 has 15 residues. Here the CDR3 reads CASSLGDSTNQPQHF. In nucleotides, the CDR3 is TGCGCCAGCAGCTTGGGGGACAGCACTAATCAGCCCCAGCATTTT. Full variable domain (rest looked up from reference TRBV5-1 and TRBJ1-5): KAGVTQTPRYLIKTRGQQVTLSCSPISGHRSVSWYQQTPGQGLQFLFEYFSETQRNKGNFPGRFSGRQFSNSRSEMNVSTLELGDSALYLCASSLGDSTNQPQHFGDGTRLSIL.

The chain links TRBV3-1 (or the pseudogene TRBV3-2) to TRBJ2-5; tentatively, D is TRBD1 (5 bases). Trimming removed 4 bases from V and 7 bases from J, with 19 bases in between. CDR1 is LGHDT, CDR2 YNNKEL, per germline (reference sequence). The CDR3 is 15 residues long. The CDR3 DNA sequence: TGTGCCAGCAGCCCCAGAGCAGGGCCTGTGGGGACCCAGTACTTC. Residues: CASSPRAGPVGTQYF.

There are a few counts of this clone. V and J are TRBV5-1 and TRBJ1-2; no firm D call. Germline CDR1 and CDR2: SGHRS and YFSETQ. V was shortened by 4 bases and J by 2 bases, with 18 bases between the two germline ends. The CDR3 is 16 residues long. CDR3 loop: CASSKEPPLENYGYTF. The CDR3 DNA reads TGCGCCAGCAGCAAAGAGCCACCACTTGAGAACTATGGCTACACCTTC.

The chain recombines TRBV19 with TRBJ2-2, with 8 nucleotides matching TRBD2. The J segment lost 5 bases and the V segment lost 10 bases, leaving 9 bases of the junction unmatched. This CDR3 is built from 14 residues. Germline values: CDR1 LNHDA, CDR2 SQIVND (reference sequence). The CDR3 here is CATSGLVGTGELFF. Here the CDR3 DNA reads TGTGCCACCTCGGGACTAGTGGGAACCGGGGAGCTGTTTTTT.

The chain links TRBV7-9 to TRBJ1-3; D perhaps matches TRBD1 (5 bases). The CDR3 runs 15 residues. CDR1 and CDR2 (germline): SEHNR, FQNEAQ (reference sequence). The V end was cut by 1 base, the J end by 0 bases, with 7 bases between. CDR3 loop: CASSLEGNSGNTIYF. The CDR3 nucleotides are TGTGCCAGCAGCTTAGAGGGGAACTCTGGAAACACCATATATTTT.

The chain links TRBV19 to TRBJ2-5; possible D gene TRBD2, 6 bases. Germline V gene data show CDR1 as LNHDA and CDR2 as SQIVND (reference sequence). The CDR3 is made up of 14 amino acids. The germline V and J ends were trimmed by 10 bases and 2 bases, with 17 bases remaining between them. CDR3 protein: CATKRPGVQETQYF. As DNA, the CDR3 is TGTGCCACTAAGCGTCCGGGAGTTCAAGAGACCCAGTACTTC.

The rearrangement uses TRBV9 and TRBJ1-4; 12 positions match TRBD1. Germline assignment: CDR1 SGDLS and CDR2 YYNGEE. The ends lost 4 bases at V and 8 bases at J; junction bases unmatched: 6. The CDR3 spans 15 residues. This CDR3 is CASSLLGTGGEKLFF. CDR3 in DNA: TGTGCCAGCAGCCTGCTGGGGACAGGGGGCGAAAAACTGTTTTTT.

The chain is built from TRBV6-5 and TRBJ2-1; D might be TRBD2 (5 bases). V lost 7 bases and J 15 bases, leaving 25 bases between the germline ends. CDR3 length: 14 amino acids. CDR1 is MNHEY, CDR2 SVGAGI, per germline. The CDR3 loop reads CASTGVSGLQRLFF. The CDR3 DNA reads TGTGCCAGCACCGGGGTATCGGGCCTCCAAAGGCTGTTCTTC.

The rearrangement links TRBV18 to TRBJ1-5; D is unresolved. The germline V and J ends were trimmed by 3 bases and 5 bases, with 14 bases remaining between them. Germline assignment: CDR1 KGHSH and CDR2 LQKENI. The CDR3 extends over 15 amino acids. In nucleotides, the CDR3 is TGTGCCAGCTCACCCGTATCGGCCGGGTATCAGCCCCAGCATTTT. It is translated as CASSPVSAGYQPQHF.

V usage is TRBV11-2 and J usage is TRBJ1-1, with 8 bases identical to TRBD1. Germline V gene data show CDR1 as SGHAT and CDR2 as FQNNGV. The CDR3 loop spans 14 amino acids. With V trimmed by 6 bases and J by 4 bases, 7 bases remained unmatched. This CDR3 reads CASRPRQGITEAFF. In nucleotides, the CDR3 is TGTGCCAGCAGGCCGCGACAGGGGATCACTGAAGCTTTCTTT.

The chain is built from TRBV4-2 and TRBJ2-1, with D possibly matching TRBD2 (5 bases). With 1 base removed from V and 0 bases from J, the gap between germline ends came to 10 bases. This CDR3 has 16 amino acids. From germline, CDR1 is LGHNA and CDR2 YNFKEQ. CDR3 sequence: CASSQVSAGSYNEQFF. In DNA form, the CDR3 reads TGTGCCAGCAGCCAAGTTTCTGCGGGCTCCTACAATGAGCAGTTCTTC.

J is TRBJ2-5 and V is TRBV18, with D possibly being TRBD1 (5 bases). The CDR3 has 14 residues. V lost 1 base and J 1 base, leaving 7 bases between the germline ends. Germline V gives CDR1 KGHSH, CDR2 LQKENI. CDR3 in amino acids: CASSPRGVQETQYF. The CDR3 DNA sequence: TGTGCCAGCTCACCACGGGGCGTCCAAGAGACCCAGTACTTC.

This chain uses TRBV24-1 with TRBJ2-1; 7 bases match TRBD1. V lost 7 bases to trimming and J lost 0 bases; unmatched junction nucleotides: 2. The CDR3 has 14 amino acids. Germline CDR1 reads KGHDR; CDR2 reads SFDVKD. CDR3 in DNA: TGTGCCACCAGGGCAGGGGGCTCCTACAATGAGCAGTTCTTC. Its translation: CATRAGGSYNEQFF.

This chain connects TRBV29-1 to TRBJ2-2, with TRBD1 matching 8 bases. CDR1 is SQVTM and CDR2 is ANQGSEA in the germline V gene. The CDR3 covers 12 residues. V dropped 6 bases and J dropped 6; count of bases not matched to a gene: 3. Here the CDR3 reads CSVIQGAGELFF. The CDR3, as DNA: TGCAGCGTGATACAGGGGGCCGGGGAGCTGTTTTTT.

The rearrangement links TRBV2 to TRBJ2-6; TRBD2 agrees at 11 bases. CDR3 length equals 16 residues. V lost 7 bases and J lost 2; bases outside the gene matches: 4. The germline V gene has CDR1 SNHLY and CDR2 FYNNEI. This CDR3 is CASILAGDPGANVLTF. CDR3 sequence (DNA): TGTGCCAGCATACTAGCGGGGGACCCTGGGGCCAACGTCCTGACTTTC.

V and J are TRBV6-5 and TRBJ2-3; 8 nucleotides align to TRBD1. The CDR3 covers 14 residues. CDR1 MNHEY and CDR2 SVGAGI come from the germline V gene. Losses at the gene ends were 8 bases for V and 5 bases for J; bases not matched to a gene: 9. This CDR3 is CASRSGQGVDTQYF. CDR3 in DNA: TGTGCCAGCCGCTCAGGACAGGGTGTAGATACGCAGTATTTT.

The CDR3 here is CASGTRGGGYTF. The CDR3 coding sequence is TGTGCCAGCGGCACTAGGGGGGGCGGCTACACCTTC. The chain couples TRBV5-4 to TRBJ1-2; tentative D call: TRBD1 (6 bases). The CDR3 contains 12 residues. The V and J ends lost 7 bases and 8 bases respectively, with 15 bases between them. Germline V gives CDR1 SGHNT, CDR2 YYREEE (reference sequence).

This rearrangement joins TRBV5-4 to TRBJ2-2; 9 bases map to TRBD1. Unmatched junction bases numbered 4, after V lost 6 bases and J lost 4 bases. Germline CDR1 is SGHNT and CDR2 is YYREEE (reference sequence). CDR3 size: 14 residues. CDR3 region: CASIDRGSTGELFF. DNA of the CDR3: TGTGCCAGCATAGACAGGGGGAGCACCGGGGAGCTGTTTTTT.

V is TRBV7-9 and J is TRBJ1-1; D is ambiguous. There are 12 residues in the CDR3. The germline V gene has CDR1 SEHNR and CDR2 FQNEAQ (reference sequence). V was cut by 5 bases and J by 3 bases, with 7 bases left in between. The CDR3 nucleotides are TGTGCCAGCAGCCCTGCGGACACTGAAGCTTTCTTT. It specifies CASSPADTEAFF.

The chain has TRBV5-1 and TRBJ2-7; 10 positions agree with TRBD1. CDR3 size: 14 residues. CDR1 and CDR2 from the germline V gene are SGHRS and YFSETQ. The CDR3 spells CASSLTGQGWEQYV. CDR3 nucleotide sequence: TGTGCCAGCAGCTTGACGGGACAGGGGTGGGAGCAGTACGTC.

The rearrangement links TRBV25-1 to TRBJ2-2; a weak D match, TRBD1 (6 bases). Trimming pared 6 bases from V and 6 bases from J, leaving 23 bases between. Germline lookup yields CDR1 MGHDK and CDR2 SYGVNS. The CDR3 totals 17 residues. The CDR3 DNA follows: TGTGCCAGCAGCGACCAGGGGCTAGAAAGGGCGGCCGGGGAGCTGTTTTTT. Translating gives CASSDQGLERAAGELFF.

This rearrangement joins TRBV7-8 to TRBJ1-3, with TRBD1 as a possible D gene (5 bases). V dropped 5 bases and J dropped 1 base, with 18 bases sitting between them. This CDR3 is built from 17 residues. Germline V gene sequence: CDR1 SGHVS, CDR2 FQNEAQ. The CDR3 DNA reads TGTGCCAGCAGCCTAAGGTTGGGGGGGTCATCTGGAAACACCATATATTTT. The encoded protein is CASSLRLGGSSGNTIYF.

This chain uses TRBV4-1 with TRBJ1-4; 9 nucleotides agree with TRBD1. The CDR3 sequence is 19 residues long. The V and J ends lost 0 bases and 7 bases, in that order; junction bases with no gene match: 15. Germline V CDR1 and CDR2: MGHRA, YSYEKL. In nucleotides, the CDR3 is TGCGCCAGCAGCCAAGATCAGGGACAGGGTCAGTTCGTTGGTGAAAAACTGTTTTTT. Protein: CASSQDQGQGQFVGEKLFF.

This clone has just a few counts. V is TRBV11-2 and J is TRBJ2-1; 8 bases match TRBD2. The CDR3 runs 14 residues. The germline gives CDR1 SGHAT, CDR2 FQNNGV. With 5 bases clipped from V and 8 bases from J, the junction kept 8 bases outside the gene matches. This CDR3 is CASSTNPGGDEQFF. CDR3 coding DNA: TGTGCCAGCAGCACCAACCCCGGGGGGGATGAGCAGTTCTTC. Using reference TRBV11-2 and TRBJ2-1 for the parts outside the CDR3, the full variable domain is EAGVAQSPRYKIIEKRQSVAFWCNPISGHATLYWYQQILGQGPKLLIQFQNNGVVDDSQLPKDRFSAERLKGVDSTLKIQPAKLEDSAVYLCASSTNPGGDEQFFGPGTRLTVL.

This rearrangement joins TRBV9 to TRBJ2-1; 8 nucleotides match TRBD2. This CDR3 has 16 amino acids. CDR1 is SGDLS and CDR2 is YYNGEE in the germline V gene. V dropped 0 bases and J dropped 1; count of bases not matched to a gene: 3. Here the CDR3 reads CASSVGGGRSYNEQFF. CDR3 DNA sequence: TGTGCCAGCAGCGTAGGGGGCGGGAGGTCCTACAATGAGCAGTTCTTC.

As to this clone: The junction departs from the called germline gene at one end, perhaps through a read error. The V and J genes are TRBV5-1 and TRBJ2-5, with D uncertain. Germline CDR1 and CDR2: SGHRS and YFSETQ. CDR3 length: 14 amino acids. The DNA for the CDR3 is TGTGCCAGCAGCTTGACGGGTTTTGATGAGACCCAGTACTTC. Translated, it gives CASSLTGFDETQYF.

V usage is TRBV12-3 or TRBV12-4 and J usage is TRBJ1-2; D is unresolved. V lost 1 base to trimming and J lost 13 bases, with 16 bases between them. The CDR3 covers 13 residues. The CDR3 DNA follows: TGTGCCAGCAGTTTAGAAGTGGGCGGGATGATCACCTTC. Encoded protein: CASSLEVGGMITF.

This clone has ten or more counts. The gene calls are TRBV19 and TRBJ1-5; D is undetermined. The CDR3 length is 15 residues. The V gene lost 1 base and the J gene lost 6 bases, with 13 bases spanning the gap. Germline CDR1 is LNHDA and CDR2 is SQIVND (reference sequence). The CDR3 nucleotides are TGTGCCAGTAGTATAGTTCCCCCCACATTTCAGCCCCAGCATTTT. This codes for CASSIVPPTFQPQHF.